This TCR beta chain was recovered during a study of molecular identifiers for immune sequencing clone quantification. Methods described previously were used for bulk TCR libraries, and listed TCR primers were applied. TCRdb re-called the PCR reads through MiXCR, storing one row per CDR3 protein. This sample has about 320,000 distinct CDR3 sequences, with roughly a quarter found just once. The length of the CDR3 is 16 residues. The germline CDR1 and CDR2 sequences are SGHDT and YYEEEE. V gave up 0 bases and J gave up 2 bases; unmatched junction bases: 8. Study-wide findings and caveats: Detecting spiked Jurkat TCR RNA from one cell among roughly 1 million naive cells was reportedly possible.

This clonotype has at least ten counts. What it recognizes is unknown. This TCR derives from a human donor in good health. Some libraries in this study had Jurkat cell RNA spiked in. V and J are TRBV5-6 and TRBJ2-7; 7 positions match TRBD2. The sample consisted of naive CD8+ T cells from blood, with Jurkat cell RNA spiked in. Described subset: FACS-sorted CD8+CD4-CCR7+CD45RA+ naive T cells. The CDR3 here is CASSLVGLAETYEQYF. CDR3 DNA sequence: TGTGCCAGCAGCTTGGTTGGGCTAGCGGAAACCTACGAGCAGTACTTC.